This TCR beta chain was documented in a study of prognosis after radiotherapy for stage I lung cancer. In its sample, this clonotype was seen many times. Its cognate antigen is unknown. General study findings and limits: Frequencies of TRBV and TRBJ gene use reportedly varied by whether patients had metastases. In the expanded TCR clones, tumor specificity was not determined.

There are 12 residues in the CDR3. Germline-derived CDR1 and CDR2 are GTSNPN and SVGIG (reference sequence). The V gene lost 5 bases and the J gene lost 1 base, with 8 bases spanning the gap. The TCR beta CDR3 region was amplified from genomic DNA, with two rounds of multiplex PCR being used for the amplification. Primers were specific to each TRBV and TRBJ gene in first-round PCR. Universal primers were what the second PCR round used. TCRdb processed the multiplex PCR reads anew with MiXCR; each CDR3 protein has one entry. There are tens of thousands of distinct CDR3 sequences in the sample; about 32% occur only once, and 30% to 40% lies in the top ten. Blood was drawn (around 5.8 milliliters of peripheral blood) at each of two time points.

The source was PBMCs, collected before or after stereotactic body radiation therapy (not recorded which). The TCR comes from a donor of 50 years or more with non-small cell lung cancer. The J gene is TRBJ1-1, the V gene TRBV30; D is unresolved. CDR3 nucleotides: TGTGCCTGGGTCGGCGGGAACACTGAAGCTTTCTTT. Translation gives CAWVGGNTEAFF.